What follows are 5 T cell receptor beta chains derived from one specimen sequenced in a study of shared clonotypes between healthy human individuals. The method was immunoSEQ multiplex PCR; TCRdb's version includes in-frame clones alone and lacks a portion of them. The sample shows millions of clones, 90% to 95% of them seen only once. The material sequenced was naive CD4+ T cells from PBMCs. Specified subset: CD45RA+ positively selected. Source of these receptors: a man aged 18 to 30 in good health. Some clones in this sample may be carry-over from other donors' samples.

This chain joins TRBV6-1 and TRBJ1-2, with no clear D. The CDR3 totals 15 residues. V was trimmed by 3 bases and J by 5 bases, leaving 16 bases between them. In germline, CDR1 is MNHNS, CDR2 SASEGT. The CDR3 loop is CASSEVGRSGYGYTF. In DNA form, the CDR3 reads TGTGCCAGCAGTGAGGTGGGCAGATCGGGGTATGGCTACACCTTC.

The chain has TRBV7-6 and TRBJ1-1, with D unresolved. Trimming shortened V by 2 bases and J by 1 base, and 14 bases separated the two germline ends. This CDR3 has 16 residues. Germline V gene sequence: CDR1 SGHVS, CDR2 FNYEAQ. This CDR3 is CASSLPRSGENTEAFF. In nucleotides, the CDR3 is TGTGCCAGCAGCTTACCCCGTAGTGGAGAGAACACTGAAGCTTTCTTT.

The chain combines TRBV29-1 with TRBJ1-2, with 7 bases fitting TRBD1. V gave up 0 bases and J gave up 4 bases; unmatched junction bases: 5. The CDR3 spans 14 residues. CDR1 is SQVTM, CDR2 ANQGSEA, per germline. The CDR3 sequence is CSVEDQTGTYGYTF. CDR3 DNA sequence: TGCAGCGTTGAAGACCAGACAGGGACCTATGGCTACACCTTC.

This clone occurred once. The chain couples TRBV6-5 to TRBJ1-2, with D possibly matching TRBD1 (5 bases). Germline V lookup: CDR1 MNHEY, CDR2 SVGAGI. Trimming left V 4 bases short and J 4 bases short, with 13 bases between. The CDR3 consists of 14 residues. CDR3 protein: CASSSRQGTYGYTF. CDR3 DNA sequence: TGTGCCAGCAGTTCCAGGCAGGGCACCTATGGCTACACCTTC.

This chain joins TRBV19 and TRBJ2-2; 8 bases match TRBD1. CDR3 length: 14 residues. Trimming removed 7 bases from V and 4 bases from J; junction bases left unmatched: 5. Germline V lookup: CDR1 LNHDA, CDR2 SQIVND (reference sequence). The CDR3 DNA reads as TGTGCCAGTATTGGACAGGGTAGCACCGGGGAGCTGTTTTTT. It translates to CASIGQGSTGELFF.